These 24 T cell receptor beta chains share one sample of origin, sequenced in a study of regulatory T cells in long-lasting Graves disease. Time point given: persistent/refractory GD, antithyroid drugs over 5 years with positive TRAb. PBMC RNA was the source of the TCR library. TCR beta libraries were built with iRepertoire HTBI primers and Arm-PCR of CDR3 regions. Using its own MiXCR run on the multiplex PCR reads, TCRdb lists one record per CDR3 protein. The data contain about 450,000 distinct CDR3 sequences, about 25% of them singletons. The sequencing used peripheral blood mononuclear cells (PBMCs), collected when the disease was refractory, from a patient treated with antithyroid drugs. The receptors come from a female donor with Graves disease.

The table lists this clonotype with many counts. This chain connects TRBV12-3 or TRBV12-4 to TRBJ2-4, with TRBD2 as a possible D gene (6 bases). Trimming cost V 5 bases and J 4 bases, with 18 bases left between them. The CDR3 covers 16 residues. CDR3 sequence reads: CASSNYGLQPKNIQYF. The CDR3 DNA sequence: TGTGCCAGCAGTAACTACGGACTACAGCCGAAAAACATTCAGTACTTC.

This clonotype was observed at least ten times. The V and J genes are TRBV12-3 or TRBV12-4 and TRBJ1-6; D gene uncertain. V was cut by 1 base and J by 4 bases, with 8 bases left in between. The CDR3 is made up of 15 amino acids. CDR3: CASSLEGSYNSPLHF. The CDR3 bases are TGTGCCAGCAGTTTAGAAGGCAGTTATAATTCACCCCTCCACTTT.

This clonotype was counted many times. The rearrangement links TRBV28 to TRBJ2-7; TRBD1 aligns across 11 bases. V lost 6 bases and J lost 4; bases outside the gene matches: 8. Germline assignment: CDR1 MDHEN and CDR2 SYDVKM. The CDR3 has 15 amino acids. CDR3 protein: CASSLAGQGAYEQYF. In DNA form, the CDR3 reads TGTGCCAGCAGCTTAGCAGGACAGGGGGCTTACGAGCAGTACTTC.

Many counts were recorded for this clonotype. J is TRBJ2-7 and V is TRBV2; 9 positions match TRBD2. The CDR3 is 14 amino acids. Germline loops: CDR1 SNHLY, CDR2 FYNNEI. V lost 6 bases to trimming and J lost 2 bases; unmatched junction nucleotides: 5. CDR3 amino acids: CASRQREAAYEQYF. The CDR3 DNA is TGTGCCAGCAGGCAGCGGGAGGCAGCCTACGAGCAGTACTTC.

This chain connects TRBV15 to TRBJ1-3; D call uncertain. Germline CDR1 and CDR2: LNHNV and YYDKDF (reference sequence). The CDR3 is 17 residues long. V was cut by 1 base and J by 0 bases, with 13 bases left in between. CDR3 sequence (DNA): TGTGCCACCAGCAGAGCTATGGACCGGAACTCTGGAAACACCATATATTTT. Translation: CATSRAMDRNSGNTIYF.

This clonotype was detected a few times. The chain couples TRBV6-2 or TRBV6-3 to TRBJ1-5, with 7 positions matching TRBD1. The CDR3 spans 15 residues. The V segment lost 5 bases and the J segment 4 bases; nucleotides outside the gene matches: 8. Germline V gene lookup returns CDR1 MNHEY and CDR2 SVGEGT. The CDR3 reads CASSGSGGLNQPQHF. The CDR3 nucleotides read TGTGCCAGCAGTGGGTCAGGGGGATTGAATCAGCCCCAGCATTTT.

This clonotype came up many times. This rearrangement joins TRBV2 to TRBJ1-3; no firm D call. This CDR3 has 14 residues. V dropped 2 bases and J dropped 1 base, with 6 bases sitting between them. Germline lookup yields CDR1 SNHLY and CDR2 FYNNEI. Here the CDR3 DNA reads TGTGCCAGCAGTGAAAGTAGATCTGGAAACACCATATATTTT. It specifies CASSESRSGNTIYF.

The chain recombines TRBV7-2 with TRBJ2-5; the D call may be TRBD1 or TRBD2 (5 bases each). Looked up from germline, CDR1 is SGHTA and CDR2 is FQGNSA. The ends were cut back, 5 bases at V and 2 bases at J, with 12 bases in the middle. The CDR3 has 14 amino acids. CDR3 nucleotides: TGTGCCAGCAGCACTAGAGGGGTTCAAGAGACCCAGTACTTC. Its translation: CASSTRGVQETQYF.

This clonotype was seen many times. V and J are TRBV7-9 and TRBJ1-4; D is ambiguous. The CDR3 is made up of 13 amino acids. Germline V gene sequence: CDR1 SEHNR, CDR2 FQNEAQ (reference sequence). Trimming shortened V by 5 bases and J by 8 bases, and 12 bases separated the two germline ends. DNA for the CDR3: TGTGCCAGCAGCCTTGACGGAAACGAAAAACTGTTTTTT. Its translation: CASSLDGNEKLFF.

This clonotype was counted between two and nine times. This chain connects TRBV29-1 to TRBJ1-6; 8 bases map to TRBD1. This CDR3 region has 12 residues. V lost 5 bases to trimming and J lost 12 bases; unmatched junction nucleotides: 6. Germline assignment: CDR1 SQVTM and CDR2 ANQGSEA. CDR3 DNA sequence: TGCAGCGTTCAGGGGGCGACGGGACCCCTCCACTTT. This gives the protein CSVQGATGPLHF. The whole variable domain, filled in from reference TRBV29-1 and TRBJ1-6, reads SAVISQKPSRDICQRGTSLTIQCQVDSQVTMMFWYRQQPGQSLTLIATANQGSEATYESGFVIDKFPISRPNLTFSTLTVSNMSPEDSSIYLCSVQGATGPLHFGNGTRLTVT.

V usage is TRBV20-1 and J usage is TRBJ1-1; 11 bases align to TRBD1. The CDR3 runs to 20 residues. Germline CDR1 reads DFQATT; CDR2 reads SNEGSKA (reference sequence). With V trimmed by 6 bases and J by 0 bases, 21 bases remained unmatched. CDR3 amino acids: CSAPTHTSGQGASVNTEAFF. The CDR3, as DNA: TGCAGTGCCCCGACTCACACCTCTGGACAGGGGGCCTCGGTGAACACTGAAGCTTTCTTT.

This rearrangement joins TRBV5-1 to TRBJ2-7; 10 bases are shared with TRBD1. Looked up from germline, CDR1 is SGHRS and CDR2 is YFSETQ. The ends lost 5 bases at V and 6 bases at J; junction bases unmatched: 5. The CDR3 extends over 13 amino acids. CDR3 protein: CASRVGQGPEQYF. DNA of the CDR3: TGCGCCAGCAGGGTGGGACAGGGGCCCGAGCAGTACTTC.

The sample holds a few counts of this clonotype. The chain uses TRBV14 and TRBJ1-2, with D tentatively TRBD1 (5 bases). The germline gives CDR1 SGHDN, CDR2 FVKESK. V lost 0 bases to trimming and J lost 5 bases, with 10 bases between them. CDR3 length: 14 residues. The CDR3 loop is CASSQDATAYGYTF. The CDR3 bases are TGTGCCAGCAGCCAAGATGCGACAGCGTATGGCTACACCTTC.

CDR3 loop: CASSVRSPQQETQYF. DNA for the CDR3: TGTGCCAGCTCAGTTCGGTCTCCCCAACAAGAGACCCAGTACTTC. V usage is TRBV18 and J usage is TRBJ2-5; D remains ambiguous. This CDR3 comprises 15 residues. CDR1 and CDR2 (germline): KGHSH, LQKENI. V lost 5 bases and J lost 2, with 15 bases in between.

This chain uses TRBV29-1 with TRBJ2-7; a weak D match, TRBD1 (5 bases). Germline lookup yields CDR1 SQVTM and CDR2 ANQGSEA. V was trimmed by 5 bases and J by 0 bases, leaving 8 bases between them. This CDR3 region has 12 residues. CDR3: CSVTGSSYEQYF. CDR3 in DNA: TGCAGCGTTACAGGTTCCTCCTACGAGCAGTACTTC.

This clonotype was observed a few times. V usage is TRBV7-9 and J usage is TRBJ2-7; 8 bases fit TRBD2. The V segment lost 9 bases and the J segment 9 bases; nucleotides outside the gene matches: 13. Germline V CDR1 and CDR2: SEHNR, FQNEAQ (reference sequence). This CDR3 is 13 amino acids long. The CDR3 DNA follows: TGTGCCAGTAGCGGGGCGAATGAGATTGGGCAGTACTTC. Protein sequence: CASSGANEIGQYF. Variable domain in full (rest from reference TRBV7-9 and TRBJ2-7): DTGVSQNPRHKITKRGQNVTFRCDPISEHNRLYWYRQTLGQGPEFLTYFQNEAQLEKSRLLSDRFSAERPKGSFSTLEIQRTEQGDSAMYLCASSGANEIGQYFGPGTRLTVT.

V usage is TRBV5-8 and J usage is TRBJ2-7; TRBD2 might be the D (5 bases). The V and J ends lost 7 bases and 1 base respectively, with 18 bases between them. CDR1 and CDR2 from the germline V gene are SGHTS and YDEGEE. The length of the CDR3 is 15 residues. CDR3 sequence: CASHSLLARSYEQYF. The CDR3 nucleotides read TGTGCCAGCCATTCTCTCTTAGCGAGATCCTACGAGCAGTACTTC.

This clonotype has only a few counts. The V call is TRBV14, the J call TRBJ2-7; 13 nucleotides align to TRBD2. Germline values: CDR1 SGHDN, CDR2 FVKESK. The CDR3 runs to 15 residues. V was pared by 3 bases and J by 4 bases, with 3 bases of the junction left unmatched. The CDR3 DNA sequence: TGTGCCAGCAGCCAGCCGGGACTAGCGGGATACGAGCAGTACTTC. Translated, it gives CASSQPGLAGYEQYF. Using reference TRBV14 and TRBJ2-7 for the parts outside the CDR3, the full variable domain is EAGVTQFPSHSVIEKGQTVTLRCDPISGHDNLYWYRRVMGKEIKFLLHFVKESKQDESGMPNNRFLAERTGGTYSTLKVQPAELEDSGVYFCASSQPGLAGYEQYFGPGTRLTVT.

This clonotype was observed a few times. The chain recombines TRBV5-1 with TRBJ1-1; D not certain. The CDR3 totals 13 residues. From germline, CDR1 is SGHRS and CDR2 YFSETQ. V was cut by 1 base and J by 6 bases, with 10 bases left in between. This CDR3 is CASSLRSGPEAFF. CDR3 bases: TGCGCCAGCAGCTTGAGAAGTGGGCCTGAAGCTTTCTTT.

The V gene is TRBV12-3 or TRBV12-4, the J gene TRBJ2-7, with 15 nucleotides matching TRBD2. Unmatched junction bases numbered 4, after V lost 4 bases and J lost 3 bases. The CDR3 totals 16 residues. CDR3 residues: CASSWGTSGRSYEQYF. CDR3 DNA sequence: TGTGCCAGCAGTTGGGGGACTAGCGGGAGGAGCTACGAGCAGTACTTC.

CDR3 nucleotides: TGTGCCAGCGGGGGCGGGACAGCTTCCTACGAGCAGTACTTC. This encodes CASGGGTASYEQYF. The chain employs TRBV2 and TRBJ2-7; possible D gene TRBD1, 7 bases. CDR1 and CDR2 from the germline V gene are SNHLY and FYNNEI. The CDR3 is made up of 14 amino acids. V shed 8 bases and J shed 1 base, with 15 bases lying between them.

The table lists this clonotype with many counts. The genes are TRBV7-2 and TRBJ2-1, with TRBD2 matching over 8 bases. The CDR3 is made up of 14 amino acids. J lost 8 bases, V lost 7 bases, and 10 bases had no gene match. Per the germline V gene, CDR1 is SGHTA and CDR2 is FQGNSA. The CDR3 is CASKQSGGSYEQFF. DNA of the CDR3: TGTGCCAGCAAGCAAAGCGGGGGTAGCTATGAGCAGTTCTTC.

The V and J genes are TRBV12-3 or TRBV12-4 and TRBJ2-7; the match to TRBD1 covers 8 bases. After removal of 6 bases from V and 6 bases from J, the junction contained 7 bases not matched to a gene. The CDR3 covers 13 residues. The CDR3 sequence is CASRGGQVGEQYF. The CDR3 coding sequence is TGTGCCAGCAGGGGGGGACAGGTCGGCGAGCAGTACTTC.

The sample holds a few counts of this clonotype. The rearrangement links TRBV28 to TRBJ2-6; possibly TRBD1 for D (6 bases). The CDR3 runs 17 residues. Germline values: CDR1 MDHEN, CDR2 SYDVKM. V lost 11 bases to trimming and J lost 0 bases, with 20 bases between them. CDR3 coding DNA: TGTGCCGGGCCGGACAGCTACCCGAACTCTGGGGCCAACGTCCTGACTTTC. Translating it yields CAGPDSYPNSGANVLTF. Looking up the rest from reference TRBV28 and TRBJ2-6 gives the full variable domain: DVKVTQSSRYLVKRTGEKVFLECVQDMDHENMFWYRQDPGLGLRLIYFSYDVKMKEKGDIPEGYSVSREKKERFSLILESASTNQTSMYLCAGPDSYPNSGANVLTFGAGSRLTVL.